The rows below give T cell receptor beta chains drawn from one sample of a study of blood T cell repertoires in COVID-19. TCRdb's table, derived via immunoSEQ multiplex PCR, lists solely in-frame clones and lacks some. The data contain about 210,000 clones, approximately 81% of them singletons. Sequencing was performed on PBMCs or T cells enriched from blood (not recorded which). The receptor source for this set is a woman aged 50 to 60 with acute COVID-19. CDR3s include the opening cysteine and the closing phenylalanine or tryptophan. The order of the fields is V gene, clone size, D gene, J gene, CDR3 length, CDR3 protein, CDR3 DNA. D genes are given only for firm matches. Size values are once, few and many counts, or a class for expanded clones, and some rows have none.

TRBV6-2/TRBV6-3,NA,NA,TRBJ1-2,12,CASSPQGYGYTF,TGTGCCAGCAGCCCCCAGGGGTATGGCTACACCTTC
TRBV27,NA,NA,TRBJ1-1,16,CASSLGQGIGDTEAFF,TGTGCCAGCAGTTTAGGCCAGGGCATAGGGGACACTGAAGCTTTCTTT
TRBV4-1,NA,NA,TRBJ1-2,13,CASSRTGDYGYTF,TGCGCCAGCAGCCGGACGGGAGACTATGGCTACACCTTC
TRBV7-2,NA,NA,TRBJ1-6,15,CASSPTAGAGSPLHF,TGTGCCAGCAGCCCTACAGCGGGGGCAGGTTCACCCCTCCACTTT
TRBV4-3,NA,NA,TRBJ2-2,14,CASSQSKLTGELFF,TGCGCCAGCAGCCAATCTAAGCTCACCGGGGAGCTGTTTTTT
TRBV11-2,NA,NA,TRBJ1-1,13,CASSFGSNTEAFF,TGTGCCAGCAGCTTCGGGTCCAACACTGAAGCTTTCTTT
TRBV7-2,NA,NA,TRBJ2-5,12,CASSWSRETQYF,TGTGCCAGCAGCTGGAGTCGCGAGACCCAGTACTTC
TRBV6-2/TRBV6-3,NA,NA,TRBJ2-7,15,CASSAIVSASYEQYF,TGTGCCAGCAGCGCAATCGTTAGCGCCTCCTACGAGCAGTACTTC
TRBV18,NA,TRBD2,TRBJ2-6,18,CASSHSGSGGSGANVLTF,TGTGCCAGCTCCCATAGCGGGAGTGGGGGCTCTGGGGCCAACGTCCTGACTTTC
TRBV6-4,NA,TRBD2,TRBJ2-2,15,CASSEASGSTGELFF,TGTGCCAGCAGTGAGGCTAGCGGGAGCACCGGGGAGCTGTTTTTT
TRBV6-2/TRBV6-3,NA,NA,TRBJ2-7,16,CASTPVLGTEVYEQYF,TGTGCCAGCACCCCCGTCTTAGGGACTGAGGTCTACGAGCAGTACTTC
TRBV6-5,NA,NA,TRBJ1-1,13,CASTRQTNTEAFF,TGTGCCAGCACGCGACAGACCAACACTGAAGCTTTCTTT
TRBV27,NA,NA,TRBJ2-2,16,CASSFTSFGFTGELFF,TGTGCCAGCAGTTTCACTAGCTTCGGGTTCACGGGGGAGCTGTTTTTT
TRBV5-4,NA,TRBD2,TRBJ2-2,18,CASSLEGGFGTSSGELFF,TGTGCCAGCAGCTTGGAAGGGGGATTCGGGACTAGTAGTGGGGAGCTGTTTTTT
TRBV18,NA,TRBD1,TRBJ1-4,17,CASSPALAGQGNEKLFF,TGTGCCAGCTCACCAGCCTTGGCGGGACAGGGGAATGAAAAACTGTTTTTT
TRBV7-2,NA,TRBD2,TRBJ2-5,16,CASSPTSGTYQETQYF,TGTGCCAGCAGCCCCACTAGCGGGACGTACCAAGAGACCCAGTACTTC
TRBV28,once,NA,TRBJ2-7,16,CASRPGGRPSSYEQYF,TGTGCCAGCAGGCCCGGGGGTCGCCCTAGCTCCTACGAGCAGTACTTC
TRBV6-1,NA,TRBD2,TRBJ2-5,14,CASREGLAGETQYF,TGTGCCAGCAGGGAAGGACTAGCGGGGGAGACCCAGTACTTC
TRBV5-8,NA,TRBD1,TRBJ1-2,14,CASRSGGSGYGYTF,TGTGCCAGCAGATCAGGGGGCAGTGGCTATGGCTACACCTTC
TRBV3-1/TRBV3-2,NA,NA,TRBJ1-1,14,CASSQGEMNTEAFF,TGTGCCAGCAGCCAAGGGGAGATGAACACTGAAGCTTTCTTT
TRBV18,once,TRBD1,TRBJ2-1,14,CASSSTGGRVEQFF,TGTGCCAGCTCTTCGACAGGGGGCAGGGTTGAGCAGTTCTTC
TRBV18,NA,TRBD1,TRBJ1-5,15,CASSPLGQANQPQHF,TGTGCCAGCTCACCATTGGGACAGGCGAATCAGCCCCAGCATTTT
TRBV14,NA,NA,TRBJ2-7,11,CASSRAYEQYF,TGTGCCAGCAGCCGAGCCTACGAGCAGTACTTC
TRBV6-5,NA,TRBD1,TRBJ2-5,14,CAVREGTGGETQYF,TGTGCCGTAAGGGAAGGGACAGGGGGAGAGACCCAGTACTTC
TRBV7-2,NA,TRBD2,TRBJ2-7,18,CASSLLSLSGGTAYEQYF,TGTGCCAGCAGCTTACTTAGTCTGAGCGGGGGGACGGCCTACGAGCAGTACTTC
TRBV3-1/TRBV3-2,NA,NA,TRBJ2-1,16,CASSKRLQLNLNEQFF,TGTGCCAGCAGCAAGCGGCTCCAGCTAAACCTCAATGAGCAGTTCTTC
TRBV28,NA,NA,TRBJ2-3,12,CASSPLLDTQYF,TGTGCCAGCAGTCCCCTTTTGGATACGCAGTATTTT
TRBV20-1,NA,NA,TRBJ2-7,11,CSARVPYEQYF,TGCAGTGCCCGGGTACCCTACGAGCAGTACTTC
TRBV7-2,NA,TRBD1,TRBJ2-7,14,CASSSGQGSREQYF,TGTGCCAGCAGCTCGGGACAGGGGTCGCGGGAGCAGTACTTC
TRBV11-2,NA,NA,TRBJ1-1,13,CASSLFSGPEAFF,TGTGCCAGCAGCTTATTCTCAGGGCCTGAAGCTTTCTTT
TRBV10-3,once,NA,TRBJ2-3,15,CAISPGVGKTDTQYF,TGTGCCATCAGCCCAGGGGTCGGGAAAACAGATACGCAGTATTTT
TRBV18,NA,NA,TRBJ2-1,16,CASSPLGGQTYNEQFF,TGTGCCAGCTCACCTCTCGGGGGACAGACCTACAATGAGCAGTTCTTC
TRBV18,NA,NA,TRBJ1-3,15,CASSPQGQSGNTIYF,TGTGCCAGCTCTCCCCAGGGGCAGTCTGGAAACACCATATATTTT